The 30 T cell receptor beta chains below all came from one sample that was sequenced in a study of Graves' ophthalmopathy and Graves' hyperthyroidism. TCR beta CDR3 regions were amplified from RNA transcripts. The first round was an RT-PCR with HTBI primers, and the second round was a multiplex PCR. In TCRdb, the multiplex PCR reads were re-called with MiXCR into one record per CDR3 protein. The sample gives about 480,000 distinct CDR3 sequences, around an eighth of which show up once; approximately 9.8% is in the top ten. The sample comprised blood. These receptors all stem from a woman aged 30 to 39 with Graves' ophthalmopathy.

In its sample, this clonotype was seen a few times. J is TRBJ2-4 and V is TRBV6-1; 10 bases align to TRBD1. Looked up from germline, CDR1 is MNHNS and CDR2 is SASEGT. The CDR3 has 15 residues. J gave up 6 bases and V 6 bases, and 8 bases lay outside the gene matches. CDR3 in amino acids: CASSHRGQGGNIQYF. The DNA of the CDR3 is TGTGCCAGCAGCCACCGTGGACAGGGGGGAAACATTCAGTACTTC.

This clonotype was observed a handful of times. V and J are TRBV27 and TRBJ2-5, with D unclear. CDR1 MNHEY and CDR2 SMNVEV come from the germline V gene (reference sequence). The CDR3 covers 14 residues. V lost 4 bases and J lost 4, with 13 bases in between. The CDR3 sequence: CASSSEPVGETQYF. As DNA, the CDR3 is TGTGCCAGCAGTTCGGAGCCCGTTGGAGAGACCCAGTACTTC.

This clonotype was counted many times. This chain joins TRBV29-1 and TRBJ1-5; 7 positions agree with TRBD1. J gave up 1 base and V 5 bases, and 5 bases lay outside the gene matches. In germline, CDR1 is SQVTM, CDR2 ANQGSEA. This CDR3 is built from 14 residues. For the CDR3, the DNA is TGCAGCGTTCTAGCAGGGGGAAGCAATCAGCCCCAGCATTTT. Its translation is CSVLAGGSNQPQHF.

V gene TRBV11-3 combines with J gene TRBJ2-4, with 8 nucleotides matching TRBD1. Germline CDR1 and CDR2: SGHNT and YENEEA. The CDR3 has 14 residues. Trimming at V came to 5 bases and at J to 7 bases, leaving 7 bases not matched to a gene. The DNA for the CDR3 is TGTGCCAGCAGCGCACAGGGGGGTCGGAACATTCAGTACTTC. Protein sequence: CASSAQGGRNIQYF.

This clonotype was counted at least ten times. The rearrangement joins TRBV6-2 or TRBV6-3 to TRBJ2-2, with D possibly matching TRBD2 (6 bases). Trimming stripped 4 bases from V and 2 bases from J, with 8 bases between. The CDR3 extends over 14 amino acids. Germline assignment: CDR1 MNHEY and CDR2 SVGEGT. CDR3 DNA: TGTGCCAGCAGTTCGACTAGAAACACCGGGGAGCTGTTTTTT. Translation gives CASSSTRNTGELFF.

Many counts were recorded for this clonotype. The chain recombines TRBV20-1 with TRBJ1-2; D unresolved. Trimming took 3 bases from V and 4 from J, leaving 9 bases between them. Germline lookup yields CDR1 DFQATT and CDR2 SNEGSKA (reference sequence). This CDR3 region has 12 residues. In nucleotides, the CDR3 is TGCAGTGCTAGTCACGGAACCTATGGCTACACCTTC. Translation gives CSASHGTYGYTF.

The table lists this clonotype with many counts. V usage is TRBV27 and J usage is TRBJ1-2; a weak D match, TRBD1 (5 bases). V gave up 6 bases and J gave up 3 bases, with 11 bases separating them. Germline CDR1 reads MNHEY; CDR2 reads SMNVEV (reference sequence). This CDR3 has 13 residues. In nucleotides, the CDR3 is TGTGCCAGCAGGGGCAGGGTGCACTATGGCTACACCTTC. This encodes CASRGRVHYGYTF.

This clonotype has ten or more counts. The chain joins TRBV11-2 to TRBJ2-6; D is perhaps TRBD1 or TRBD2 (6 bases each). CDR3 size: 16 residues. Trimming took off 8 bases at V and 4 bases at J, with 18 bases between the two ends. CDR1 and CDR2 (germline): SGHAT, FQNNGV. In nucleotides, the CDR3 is TGTGCCAGCGCCACCAGTTGGGGGGCCGGGGCCAACGTCCTGACTTTC. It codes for CASATSWGAGANVLTF.

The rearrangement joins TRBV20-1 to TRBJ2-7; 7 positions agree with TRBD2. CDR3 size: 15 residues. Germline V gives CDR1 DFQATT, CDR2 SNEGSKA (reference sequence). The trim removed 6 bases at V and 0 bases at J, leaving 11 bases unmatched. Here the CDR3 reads CSAYGARESSYEQYF. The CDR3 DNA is TGCAGTGCGTACGGAGCGCGGGAGTCCTCCTACGAGCAGTACTTC.

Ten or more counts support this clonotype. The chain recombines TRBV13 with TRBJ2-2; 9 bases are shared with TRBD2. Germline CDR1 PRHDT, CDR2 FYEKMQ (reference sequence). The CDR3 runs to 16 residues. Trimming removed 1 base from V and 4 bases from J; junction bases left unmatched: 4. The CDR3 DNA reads TGTGCCAGCAGCTTAGATAGCGGGGGTCGCACCGGGGAGCTGTTTTTT. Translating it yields CASSLDSGGRTGELFF.

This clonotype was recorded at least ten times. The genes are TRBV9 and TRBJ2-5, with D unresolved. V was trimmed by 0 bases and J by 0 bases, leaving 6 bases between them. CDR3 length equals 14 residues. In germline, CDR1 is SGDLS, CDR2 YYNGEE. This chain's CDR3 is CASSVGWYQETQYF. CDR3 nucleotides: TGTGCCAGCAGCGTAGGGTGGTACCAAGAGACCCAGTACTTC.

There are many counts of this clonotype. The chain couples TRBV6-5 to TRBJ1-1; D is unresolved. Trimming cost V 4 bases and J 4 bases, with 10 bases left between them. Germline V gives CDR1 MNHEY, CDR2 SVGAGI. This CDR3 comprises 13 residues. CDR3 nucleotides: TGTGCCAGCAGTTTGAGCCTCGGCACTGAAGCTTTCTTT. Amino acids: CASSLSLGTEAFF.

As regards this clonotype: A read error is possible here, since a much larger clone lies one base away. The CDR3 coding sequence is TGTGCCAGCAGTGCATCGGCGGAGTACACCGGGGAGCTGTTTTTT. It codes for CASSASAEYTGELFF. The chain couples TRBV6-1 to TRBJ2-2; D remains ambiguous. The CDR3 is made up of 15 amino acids. V was clipped by 4 bases and J by 3 bases, with 12 bases between them. Germline values: CDR1 MNHNS, CDR2 SASEGT.

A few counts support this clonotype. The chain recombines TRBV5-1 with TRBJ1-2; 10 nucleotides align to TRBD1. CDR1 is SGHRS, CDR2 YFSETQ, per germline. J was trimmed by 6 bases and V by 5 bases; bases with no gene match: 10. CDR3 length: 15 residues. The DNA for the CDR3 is TGCGCCAGCAGATTTTATTGGGACAGGGGACATGGCTACACCTTC. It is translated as CASRFYWDRGHGYTF.

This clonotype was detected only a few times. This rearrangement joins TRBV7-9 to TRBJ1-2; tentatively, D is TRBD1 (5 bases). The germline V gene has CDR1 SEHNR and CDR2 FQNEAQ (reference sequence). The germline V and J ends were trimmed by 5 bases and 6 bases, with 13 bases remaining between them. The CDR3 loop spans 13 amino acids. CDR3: CASSPGWGHGYTF. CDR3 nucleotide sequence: TGTGCCAGCAGCCCCGGTTGGGGCCATGGCTACACCTTC.

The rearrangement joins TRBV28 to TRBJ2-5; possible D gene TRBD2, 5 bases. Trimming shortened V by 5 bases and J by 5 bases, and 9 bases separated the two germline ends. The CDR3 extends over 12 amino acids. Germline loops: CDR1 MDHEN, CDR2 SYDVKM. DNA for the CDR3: TGTGCCAGCAGTCGGACTTTGGAGACCCAGTACTTC. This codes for CASSRTLETQYF.

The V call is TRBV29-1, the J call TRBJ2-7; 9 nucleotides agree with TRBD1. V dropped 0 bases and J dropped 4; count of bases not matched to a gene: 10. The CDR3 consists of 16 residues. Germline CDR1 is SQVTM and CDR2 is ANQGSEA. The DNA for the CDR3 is TGCAGCGTTGAAGATCGGGACTCCGGGACAGGGTACGAGCAGTACTTC. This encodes CSVEDRDSGTGYEQYF.

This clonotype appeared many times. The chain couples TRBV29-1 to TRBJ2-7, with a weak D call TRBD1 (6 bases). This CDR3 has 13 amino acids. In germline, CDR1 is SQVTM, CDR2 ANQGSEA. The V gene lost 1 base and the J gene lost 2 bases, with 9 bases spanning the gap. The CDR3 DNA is TGCAGCGTTGAAGCCACAGGGACCTACGAGCAGTACTTC. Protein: CSVEATGTYEQYF.

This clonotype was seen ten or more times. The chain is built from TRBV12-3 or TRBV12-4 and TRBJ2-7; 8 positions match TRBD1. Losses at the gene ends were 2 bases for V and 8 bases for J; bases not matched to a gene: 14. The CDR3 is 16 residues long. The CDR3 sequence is CASSLMRTGFVTKQYF. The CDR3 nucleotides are TGTGCCAGCAGTTTAATGAGGACAGGGTTCGTGACAAAGCAGTACTTC.

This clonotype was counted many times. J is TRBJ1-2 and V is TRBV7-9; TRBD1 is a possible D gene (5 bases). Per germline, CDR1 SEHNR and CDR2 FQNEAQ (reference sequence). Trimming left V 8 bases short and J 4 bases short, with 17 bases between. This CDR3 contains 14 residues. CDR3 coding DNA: TGTGCCAGCGAGAATCTGGGGCTTGGCTATGGCTACACCTTC. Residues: CASENLGLGYGYTF.

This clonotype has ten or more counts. The CDR3 loop is CASRAWSSDRFSYEQYF. The CDR3 region has the DNA TGCGCCAGCAGAGCTTGGTCATCGGACAGATTCTCCTACGAGCAGTACTTC. V is TRBV5-1 and J is TRBJ2-7; possibly TRBD1 for D (6 bases). CDR1 is SGHRS, CDR2 YFSETQ, per germline. V was trimmed by 5 bases and J by 0 bases, leaving 21 bases between them. The CDR3 covers 17 residues.

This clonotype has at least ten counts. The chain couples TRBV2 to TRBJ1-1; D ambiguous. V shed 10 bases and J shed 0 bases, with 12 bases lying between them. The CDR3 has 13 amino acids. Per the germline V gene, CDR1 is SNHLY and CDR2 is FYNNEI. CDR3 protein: CAISGDMNTEAFF. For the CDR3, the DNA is TGTGCCATCTCGGGAGACATGAACACTGAAGCTTTCTTT.

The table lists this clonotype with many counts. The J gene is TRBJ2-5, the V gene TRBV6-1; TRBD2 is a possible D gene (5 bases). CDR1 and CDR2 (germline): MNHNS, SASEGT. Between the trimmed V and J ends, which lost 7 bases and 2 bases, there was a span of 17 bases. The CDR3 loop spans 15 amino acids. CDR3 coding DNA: TGTGCCAGCACCCCGCGAGGGCTATATCAAGAGACCCAGTACTTC. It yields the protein CASTPRGLYQETQYF.

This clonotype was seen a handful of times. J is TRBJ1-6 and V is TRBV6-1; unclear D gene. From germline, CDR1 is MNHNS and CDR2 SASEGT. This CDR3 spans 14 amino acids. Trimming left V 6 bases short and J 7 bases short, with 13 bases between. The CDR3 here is CASSRRWENSPLHF. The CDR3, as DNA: TGTGCCAGCAGCCGGCGGTGGGAGAATTCACCCCTCCACTTT.

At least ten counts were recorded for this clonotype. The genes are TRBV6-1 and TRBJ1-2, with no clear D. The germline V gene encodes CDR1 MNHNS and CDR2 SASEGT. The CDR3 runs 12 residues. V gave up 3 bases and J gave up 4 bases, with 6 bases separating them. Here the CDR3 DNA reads TGTGCCAGCAGTGACAGTCCCTATGGCTACACCTTC. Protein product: CASSDSPYGYTF.

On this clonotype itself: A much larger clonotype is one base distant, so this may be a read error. Here the CDR3 DNA reads TGTGCCACCATCAGGCGGGGATTGAACACTGAAGCTTTCTTT. The encoded protein is CATIRRGLNTEAFF. The chain carries TRBV15 and TRBJ1-1; D uncertain. The V gene lost 7 bases and the J gene lost 0 bases, with 12 bases spanning the gap. This CDR3 is 14 amino acids long. From germline, CDR1 is LNHNV and CDR2 YYDKDF (reference sequence).

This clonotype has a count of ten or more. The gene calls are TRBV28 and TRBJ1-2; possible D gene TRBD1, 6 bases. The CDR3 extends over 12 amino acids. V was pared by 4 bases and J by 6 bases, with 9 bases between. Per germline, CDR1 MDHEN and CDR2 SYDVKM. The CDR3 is CASSSDRHGYTF. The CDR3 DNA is TGTGCCAGCAGTTCCGACAGGCATGGCTACACCTTC.

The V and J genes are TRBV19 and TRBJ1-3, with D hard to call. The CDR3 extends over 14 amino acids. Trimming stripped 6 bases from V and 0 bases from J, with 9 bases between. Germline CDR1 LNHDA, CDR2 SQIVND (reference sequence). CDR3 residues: CASSRSYSGNTIYF. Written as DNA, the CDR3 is TGTGCCAGTAGCCGTTCGTACTCTGGAAACACCATATATTTT.

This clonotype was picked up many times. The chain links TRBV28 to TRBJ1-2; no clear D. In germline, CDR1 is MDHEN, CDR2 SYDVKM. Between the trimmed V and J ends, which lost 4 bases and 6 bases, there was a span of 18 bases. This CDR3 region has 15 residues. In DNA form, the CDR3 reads TGTGCCAGCAGTTCGCTACACATCTCGCCCCATGGCTACACCTTC. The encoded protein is CASSSLHISPHGYTF.

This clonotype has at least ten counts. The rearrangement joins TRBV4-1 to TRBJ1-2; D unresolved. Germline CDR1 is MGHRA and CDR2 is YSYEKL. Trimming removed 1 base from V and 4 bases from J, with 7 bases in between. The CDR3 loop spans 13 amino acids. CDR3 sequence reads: CASSQVGVYGYTF. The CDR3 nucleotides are TGCGCCAGCAGCCAAGTCGGTGTCTATGGCTACACCTTC.